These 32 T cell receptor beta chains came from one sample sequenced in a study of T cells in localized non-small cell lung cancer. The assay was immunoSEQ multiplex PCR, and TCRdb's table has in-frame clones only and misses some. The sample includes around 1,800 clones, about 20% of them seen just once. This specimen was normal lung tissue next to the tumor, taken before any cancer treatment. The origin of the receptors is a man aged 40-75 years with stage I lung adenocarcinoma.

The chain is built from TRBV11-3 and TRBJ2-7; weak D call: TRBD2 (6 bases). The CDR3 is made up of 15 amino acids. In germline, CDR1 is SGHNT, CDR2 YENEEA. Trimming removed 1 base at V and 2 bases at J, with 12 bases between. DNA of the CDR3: TGTGCCAGCAGCTTAGTAGGAGCGGGCGCCTACGAGCAGTACTTC. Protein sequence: CASSLVGAGAYEQYF.

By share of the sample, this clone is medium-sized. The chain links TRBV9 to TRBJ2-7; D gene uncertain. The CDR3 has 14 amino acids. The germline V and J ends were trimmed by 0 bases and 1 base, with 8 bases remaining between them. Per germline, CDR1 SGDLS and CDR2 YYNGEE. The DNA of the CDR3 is TGTGCCAGCAGCGTAGCCGCCGTTTCCTACGAGCAGTACTTC. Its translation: CASSVAAVSYEQYF.

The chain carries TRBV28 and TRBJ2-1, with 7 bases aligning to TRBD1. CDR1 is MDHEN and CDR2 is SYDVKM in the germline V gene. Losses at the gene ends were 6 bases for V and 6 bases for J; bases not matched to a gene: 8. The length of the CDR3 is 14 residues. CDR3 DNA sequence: TGTGCCAGCAGCTTGTCAAACAGGGGCAATGAGCAGTTCTTC. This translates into CASSLSNRGNEQFF.

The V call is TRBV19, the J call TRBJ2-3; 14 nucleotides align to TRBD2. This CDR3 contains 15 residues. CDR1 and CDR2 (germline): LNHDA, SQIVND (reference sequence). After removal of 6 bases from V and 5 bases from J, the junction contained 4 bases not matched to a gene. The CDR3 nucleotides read TGTGCCAGTAGACGACTAGCGGGAGGGGGAGATACGCAGTATTTT. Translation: CASRRLAGGGDTQYF. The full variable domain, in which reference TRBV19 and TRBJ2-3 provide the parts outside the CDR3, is DGGITQSPKYLFRKEGQNVTLSCEQNLNHDAMYWYRQDPGQGLRLIYYSQIVNDFQKGDIAEGYSVSREKKESFPLTVTSAQKNPTAFYLCASRRLAGGGDTQYFGPGTRLTVL.

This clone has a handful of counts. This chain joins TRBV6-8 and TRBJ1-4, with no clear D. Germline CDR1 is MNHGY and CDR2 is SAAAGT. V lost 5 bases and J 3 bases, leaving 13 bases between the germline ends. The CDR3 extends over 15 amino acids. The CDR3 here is CASSERGAANEKLFF. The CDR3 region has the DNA TGTGCCAGCAGTGAGCGTGGTGCGGCTAATGAAAAACTGTTTTTT.

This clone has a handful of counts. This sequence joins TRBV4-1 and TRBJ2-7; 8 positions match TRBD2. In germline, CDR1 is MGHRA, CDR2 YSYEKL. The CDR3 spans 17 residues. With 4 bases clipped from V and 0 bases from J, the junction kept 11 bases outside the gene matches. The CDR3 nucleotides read TGCGCCAGCAGCCCCAGGAGCGGCGGGGGGTCCTCCTACGAGCAGTACTTC. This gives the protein CASSPRSGGGSSYEQYF.

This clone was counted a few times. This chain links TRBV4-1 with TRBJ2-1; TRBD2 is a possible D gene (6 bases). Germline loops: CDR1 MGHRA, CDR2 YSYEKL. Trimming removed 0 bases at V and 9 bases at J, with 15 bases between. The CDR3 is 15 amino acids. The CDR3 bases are TGCGCCAGCAGCCAAGATCCTAGCGAGAGGGGTGAGCAGTTCTTC. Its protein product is CASSQDPSERGEQFF.

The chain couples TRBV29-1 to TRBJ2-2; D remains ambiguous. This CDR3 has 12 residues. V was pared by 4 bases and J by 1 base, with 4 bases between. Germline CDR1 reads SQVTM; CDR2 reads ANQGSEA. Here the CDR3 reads CSVGKNTGELFF. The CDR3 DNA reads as TGCAGCGTTGGAAAGAACACCGGGGAGCTGTTTTTT.

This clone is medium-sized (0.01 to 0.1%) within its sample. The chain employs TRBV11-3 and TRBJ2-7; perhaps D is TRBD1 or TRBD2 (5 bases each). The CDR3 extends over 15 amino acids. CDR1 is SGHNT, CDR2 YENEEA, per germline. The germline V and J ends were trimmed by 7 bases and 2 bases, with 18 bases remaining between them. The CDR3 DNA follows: TGTGCCAGCACCCGGGACCCGGGTGTTCCCTACGAGCAGTACTTC. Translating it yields CASTRDPGVPYEQYF. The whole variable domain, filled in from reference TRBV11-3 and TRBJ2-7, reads EAGVVQSPRYKIIEKKQPVAFWCNPISGHNTLYWYLQNLGQGPELLIRYENEEAVDDSQLPKDRFSAERLKGVDSTLKIQPAELGDSAVYLCASTRDPGVPYEQYFGPGTRLTVT.

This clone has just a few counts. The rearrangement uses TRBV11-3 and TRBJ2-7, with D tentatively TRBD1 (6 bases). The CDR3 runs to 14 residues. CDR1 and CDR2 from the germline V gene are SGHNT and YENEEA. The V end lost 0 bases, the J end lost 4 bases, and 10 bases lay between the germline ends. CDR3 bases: TGTGCCAGCAGCTTAGATCAGGGGAATTACGAGCAGTACTTC. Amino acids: CASSLDQGNYEQYF.

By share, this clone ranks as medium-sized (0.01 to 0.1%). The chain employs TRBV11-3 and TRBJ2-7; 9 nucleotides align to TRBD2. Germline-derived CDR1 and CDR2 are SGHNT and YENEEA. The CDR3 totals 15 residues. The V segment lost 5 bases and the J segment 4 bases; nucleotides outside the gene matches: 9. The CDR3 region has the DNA TGTGCCAGCAGCCCAGGGGGTAGCGGGAGATACGAGCAGTACTTC. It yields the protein CASSPGGSGRYEQYF.

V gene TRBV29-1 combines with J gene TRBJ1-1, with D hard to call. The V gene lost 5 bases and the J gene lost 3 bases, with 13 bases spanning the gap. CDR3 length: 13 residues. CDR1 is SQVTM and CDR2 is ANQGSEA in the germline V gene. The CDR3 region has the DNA TGCAGCGTTTCCCCAGGTGTGGACACTGAAGCTTTCTTT. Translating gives CSVSPGVDTEAFF. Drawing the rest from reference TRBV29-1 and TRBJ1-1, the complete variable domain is SAVISQKPSRDICQRGTSLTIQCQVDSQVTMMFWYRQQPGQSLTLIATANQGSEATYESGFVIDKFPISRPNLTFSTLTVSNMSPEDSSIYLCSVSPGVDTEAFFGQGTRLTVV.

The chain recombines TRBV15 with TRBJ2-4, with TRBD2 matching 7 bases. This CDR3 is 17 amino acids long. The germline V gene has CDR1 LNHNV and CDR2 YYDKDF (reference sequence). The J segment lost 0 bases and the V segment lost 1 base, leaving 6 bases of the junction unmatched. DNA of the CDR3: TGTGCCACCAGCAGAGTGGGCGGGAGCTTAGCCAAAAACATTCAGTACTTC. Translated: CATSRVGGSLAKNIQYF.

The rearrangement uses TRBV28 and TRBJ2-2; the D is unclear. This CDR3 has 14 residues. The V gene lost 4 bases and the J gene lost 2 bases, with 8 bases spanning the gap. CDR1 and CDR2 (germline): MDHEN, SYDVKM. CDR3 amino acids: CASSSPGNTGELFF. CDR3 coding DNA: TGTGCCAGCAGTTCCCCAGGAAACACCGGGGAGCTGTTTTTT.

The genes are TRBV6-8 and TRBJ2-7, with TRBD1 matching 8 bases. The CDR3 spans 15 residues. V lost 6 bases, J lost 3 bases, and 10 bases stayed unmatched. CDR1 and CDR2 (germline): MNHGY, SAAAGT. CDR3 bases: TGTGCCAGCAGACGTACTCAGGACAGGGTCTACGAGCAGTACTTC. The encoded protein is CASRRTQDRVYEQYF.

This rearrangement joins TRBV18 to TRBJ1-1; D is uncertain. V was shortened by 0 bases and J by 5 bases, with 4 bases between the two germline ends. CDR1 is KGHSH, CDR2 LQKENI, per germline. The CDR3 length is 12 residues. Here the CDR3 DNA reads TGTGCCAGCTCACCACCGCAGACTGAAGCTTTCTTT. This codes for CASSPPQTEAFF.

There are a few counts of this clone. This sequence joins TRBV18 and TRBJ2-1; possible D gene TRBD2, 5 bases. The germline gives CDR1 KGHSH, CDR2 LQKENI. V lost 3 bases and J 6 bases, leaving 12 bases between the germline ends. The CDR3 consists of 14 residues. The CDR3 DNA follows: TGTGCCAGCTCACCCCCGCACGGAGGCAATGAGCAGTTCTTC. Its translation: CASSPPHGGNEQFF.

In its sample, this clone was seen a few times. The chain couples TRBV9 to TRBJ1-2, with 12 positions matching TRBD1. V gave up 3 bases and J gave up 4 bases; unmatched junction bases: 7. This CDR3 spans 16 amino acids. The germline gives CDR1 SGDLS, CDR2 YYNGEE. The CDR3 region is CASSAGGTGGLYGYTF. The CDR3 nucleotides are TGTGCCAGCAGCGCGGGCGGGACAGGGGGCCTCTATGGCTACACCTTC. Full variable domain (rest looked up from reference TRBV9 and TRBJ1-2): DSGVTQTPKHLITATGQRVTLRCSPRSGDLSVYWYQQSLDQGLQFLIQYYNGEERAKGNILERFSAQQFPDLHSELNLSSLELGDSALYFCASSAGGTGGLYGYTFGSGTRLTVV.

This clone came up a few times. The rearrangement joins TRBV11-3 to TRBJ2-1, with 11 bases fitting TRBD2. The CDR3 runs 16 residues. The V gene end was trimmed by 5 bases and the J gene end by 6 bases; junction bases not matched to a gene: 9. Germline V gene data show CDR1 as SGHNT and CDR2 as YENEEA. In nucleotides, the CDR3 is TGTGCCAGCAGCCAAGCACTAGCGGGAGAAGGCAATGAGCAGTTCTTC. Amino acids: CASSQALAGEGNEQFF.

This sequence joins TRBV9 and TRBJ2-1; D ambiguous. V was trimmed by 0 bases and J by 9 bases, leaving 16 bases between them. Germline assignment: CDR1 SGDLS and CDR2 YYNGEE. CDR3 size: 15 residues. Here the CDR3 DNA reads TGTGCCAGCAGCGTAGACGAGAGAAACTTGGGTGAGCAGTTCTTC. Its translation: CASSVDERNLGEQFF. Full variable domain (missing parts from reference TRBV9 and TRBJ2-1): DSGVTQTPKHLITATGQRVTLRCSPRSGDLSVYWYQQSLDQGLQFLIQYYNGEERAKGNILERFSAQQFPDLHSELNLSSLELGDSALYFCASSVDERNLGEQFFGPGTRLTVL.

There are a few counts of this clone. The CDR3 region has the DNA TGTGCCAGCAGTCATATTATCCCTAGCGGGGGAACCTATCCCTACAATGAGCAGTTCTTC. Translating it yields CASSHIIPSGGTYPYNEQFF. The V call is TRBV11-3, the J call TRBJ2-1; 10 bases fit TRBD2. V lost 6 bases and J lost 2; bases outside the gene matches: 19. This CDR3 contains 20 residues. Germline CDR1 is SGHNT and CDR2 is YENEEA.

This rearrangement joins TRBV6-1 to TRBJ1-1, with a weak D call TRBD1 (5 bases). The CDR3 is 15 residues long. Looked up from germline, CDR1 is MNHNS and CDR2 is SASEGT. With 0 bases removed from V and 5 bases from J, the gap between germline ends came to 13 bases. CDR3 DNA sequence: TGTGCCAGCAGTGAAGCGAAGGGGATAGTTACTGAAGCTTTCTTT. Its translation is CASSEAKGIVTEAFF.

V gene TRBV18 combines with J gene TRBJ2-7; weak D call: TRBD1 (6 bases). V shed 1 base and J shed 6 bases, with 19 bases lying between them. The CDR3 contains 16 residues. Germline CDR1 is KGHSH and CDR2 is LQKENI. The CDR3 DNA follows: TGTGCCAGCTCACCACGAGTGGGGGCAGCAGCTGGCGAGCAGTACTTC. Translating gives CASSPRVGAAAGEQYF.

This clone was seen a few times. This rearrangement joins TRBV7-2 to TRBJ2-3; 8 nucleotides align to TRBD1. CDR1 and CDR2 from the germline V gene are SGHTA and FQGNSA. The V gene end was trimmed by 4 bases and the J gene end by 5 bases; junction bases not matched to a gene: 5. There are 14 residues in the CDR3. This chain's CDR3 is CASSSQGAGDTQYF. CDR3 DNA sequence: TGTGCCAGCAGCTCCCAGGGGGCGGGAGATACGCAGTATTTT. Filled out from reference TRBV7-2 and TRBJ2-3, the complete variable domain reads GAGVSQSPSNKVTEKGKDVELRCDPISGHTALYWYRQSLGQGLEFLIYFQGNSAPDKSGLPSDRFSAERTGGSVSTLTIQRTQQEDSAVYLCASSSQGAGDTQYFGPGTRLTVL.

CDR3 sequence reads: CTARGAPDTGELFF. The CDR3 region has the DNA TGCACCGCCCGAGGGGCGCCGGACACCGGGGAGCTGTTTTTT. The chain uses TRBV29-1 and TRBJ2-2, with D perhaps matching TRBD1 or TRBD2 (5 bases each). CDR3 size: 14 residues. Germline CDR1 and CDR2: SQVTM and ANQGSEA.

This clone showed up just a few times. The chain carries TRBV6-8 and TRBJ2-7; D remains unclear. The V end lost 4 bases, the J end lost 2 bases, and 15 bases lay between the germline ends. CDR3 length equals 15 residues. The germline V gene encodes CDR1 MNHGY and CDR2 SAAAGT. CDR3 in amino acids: CASSSDRTETYEQYF. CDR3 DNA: TGTGCCAGCAGTTCCGATAGGACGGAAACCTACGAGCAGTACTTC.

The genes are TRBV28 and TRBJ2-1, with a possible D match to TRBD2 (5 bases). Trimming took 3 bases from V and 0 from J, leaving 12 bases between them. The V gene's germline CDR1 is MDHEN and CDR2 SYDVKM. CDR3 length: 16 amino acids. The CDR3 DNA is TGTGCCAGCAGTTTCACCTCGGGAAGCTCCTACAATGAGCAGTTCTTC. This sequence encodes CASSFTSGSSYNEQFF.

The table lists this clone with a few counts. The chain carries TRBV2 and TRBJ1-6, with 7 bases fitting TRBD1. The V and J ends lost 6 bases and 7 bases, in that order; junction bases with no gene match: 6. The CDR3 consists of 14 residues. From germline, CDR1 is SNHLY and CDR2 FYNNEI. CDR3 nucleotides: TGTGCCAGCAGCATAGACAGGGCCAATTCACCCCTCCACTTT. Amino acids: CASSIDRANSPLHF.

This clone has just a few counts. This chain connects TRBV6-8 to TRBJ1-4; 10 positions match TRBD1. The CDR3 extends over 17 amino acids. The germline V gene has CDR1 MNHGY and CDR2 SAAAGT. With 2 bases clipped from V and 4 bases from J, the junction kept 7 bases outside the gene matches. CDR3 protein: CASSYSPGTGVNEKLFF. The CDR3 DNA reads TGTGCCAGCAGTTACAGCCCTGGGACAGGGGTTAATGAAAAACTGTTTTTT.

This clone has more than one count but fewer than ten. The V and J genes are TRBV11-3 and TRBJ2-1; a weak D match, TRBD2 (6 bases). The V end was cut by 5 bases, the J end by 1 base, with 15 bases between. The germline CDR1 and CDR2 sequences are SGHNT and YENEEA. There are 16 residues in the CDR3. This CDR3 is CASSPGVAASYNEQFF. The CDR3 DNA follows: TGTGCCAGCAGCCCCGGGGTAGCGGCGTCCTACAATGAGCAGTTCTTC.

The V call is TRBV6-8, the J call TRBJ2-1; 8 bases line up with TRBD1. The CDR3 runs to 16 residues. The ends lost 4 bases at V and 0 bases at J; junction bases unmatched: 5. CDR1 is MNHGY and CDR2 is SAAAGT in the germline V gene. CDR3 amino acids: CASSFGQGGSYNEQFF. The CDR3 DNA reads TGTGCCAGCAGTTTTGGACAGGGCGGCTCCTACAATGAGCAGTTCTTC.

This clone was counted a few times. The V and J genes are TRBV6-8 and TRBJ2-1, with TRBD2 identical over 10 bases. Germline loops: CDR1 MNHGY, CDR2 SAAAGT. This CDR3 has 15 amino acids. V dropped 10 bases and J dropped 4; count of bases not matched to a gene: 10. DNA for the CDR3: TGTGCCATCGGGGCTAGCGGGGGCTTATACAATGAGCAGTTCTTC. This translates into CAIGASGGLYNEQFF.